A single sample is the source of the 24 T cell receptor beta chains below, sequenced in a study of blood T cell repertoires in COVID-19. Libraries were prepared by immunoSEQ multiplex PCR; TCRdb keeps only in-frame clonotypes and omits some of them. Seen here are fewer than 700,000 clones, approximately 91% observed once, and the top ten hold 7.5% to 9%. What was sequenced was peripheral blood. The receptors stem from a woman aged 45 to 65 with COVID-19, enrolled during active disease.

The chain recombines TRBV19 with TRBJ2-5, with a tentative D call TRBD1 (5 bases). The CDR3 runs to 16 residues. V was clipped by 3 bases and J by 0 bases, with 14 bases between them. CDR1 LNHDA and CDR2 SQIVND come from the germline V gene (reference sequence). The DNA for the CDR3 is TGTGCCAGTAGTATGGGCGCAGGGCTAGACCAAGAGACCCAGTACTTC. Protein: CASSMGAGLDQETQYF.

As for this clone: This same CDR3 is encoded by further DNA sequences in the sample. The CDR3 sequence: CASSVAGNYGYTF. The CDR3 DNA reads as TGTGCCAGCAGCGTAGCGGGGAACTATGGCTACACCTTC. The chain carries TRBV9 and TRBJ1-2; D remains ambiguous. CDR1 is SGDLS, CDR2 YYNGEE, per germline. This CDR3 is built from 13 residues. The V end lost 0 bases, the J end lost 2 bases, and 5 bases lay between the germline ends. Variable domain in full (rest from reference TRBV9 and TRBJ1-2): DSGVTQTPKHLITATGQRVTLRCSPRSGDLSVYWYQQSLDQGLQFLIQYYNGEERAKGNILERFSAQQFPDLHSELNLSSLELGDSALYFCASSVAGNYGYTFGSGTRLTVV.

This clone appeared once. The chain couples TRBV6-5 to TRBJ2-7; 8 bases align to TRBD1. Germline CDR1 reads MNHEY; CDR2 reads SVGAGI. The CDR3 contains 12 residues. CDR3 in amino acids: CTTGQGGYEQYF. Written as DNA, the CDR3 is TGTACCACCGGACAGGGTGGGTACGAGCAGTACTTC.

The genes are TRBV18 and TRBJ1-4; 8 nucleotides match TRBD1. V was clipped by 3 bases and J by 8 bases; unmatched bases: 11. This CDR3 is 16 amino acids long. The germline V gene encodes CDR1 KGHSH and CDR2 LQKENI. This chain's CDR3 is CASSPQRQGFGEKLFF. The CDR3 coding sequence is TGTGCCAGCTCACCCCAACGACAGGGGTTTGGGGAAAAACTGTTTTTT.

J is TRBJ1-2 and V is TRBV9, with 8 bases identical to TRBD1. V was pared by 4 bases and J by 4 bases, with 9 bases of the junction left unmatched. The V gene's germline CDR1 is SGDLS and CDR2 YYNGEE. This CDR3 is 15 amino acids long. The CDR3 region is CASSSSGGGSYGYTF. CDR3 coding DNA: TGTGCCAGCAGCTCCTCAGGGGGCGGGAGCTATGGCTACACCTTC.

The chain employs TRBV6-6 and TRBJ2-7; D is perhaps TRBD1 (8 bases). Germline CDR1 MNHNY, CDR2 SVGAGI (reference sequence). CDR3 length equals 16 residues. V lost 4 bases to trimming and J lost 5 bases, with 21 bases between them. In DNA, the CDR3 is TGTGCCAGCAGTTTACAGGGGGTCGCTCGGGGGGACGAGCAGTACTTC. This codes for CASSLQGVARGDEQYF.

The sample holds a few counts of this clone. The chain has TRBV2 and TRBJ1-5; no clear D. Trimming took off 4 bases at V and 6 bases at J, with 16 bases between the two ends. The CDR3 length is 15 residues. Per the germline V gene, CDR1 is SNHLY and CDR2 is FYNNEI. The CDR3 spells CASSGGAGSGQPQHF. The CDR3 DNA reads TGTGCCAGCAGTGGTGGCGCGGGTAGTGGTCAGCCCCAGCATTTT.

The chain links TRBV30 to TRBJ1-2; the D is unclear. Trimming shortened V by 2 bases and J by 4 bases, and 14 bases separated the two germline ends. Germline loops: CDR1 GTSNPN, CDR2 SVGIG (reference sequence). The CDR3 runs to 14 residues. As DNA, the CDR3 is TGTGCCTGGAGTCAGCACAGTGGATTCTATGGCTACACCTTC. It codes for CAWSQHSGFYGYTF.

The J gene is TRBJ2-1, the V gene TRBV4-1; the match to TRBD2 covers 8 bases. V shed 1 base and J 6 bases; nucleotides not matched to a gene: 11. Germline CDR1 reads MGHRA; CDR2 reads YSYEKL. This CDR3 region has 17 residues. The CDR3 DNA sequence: TGCGCCAGCAGCCAAGGTGGGGCCGGGACTAGGGGCAATGAGCAGTTCTTC. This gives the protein CASSQGGAGTRGNEQFF.

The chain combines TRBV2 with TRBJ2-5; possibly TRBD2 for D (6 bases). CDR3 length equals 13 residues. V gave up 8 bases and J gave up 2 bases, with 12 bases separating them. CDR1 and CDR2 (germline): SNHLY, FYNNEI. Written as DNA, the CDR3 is TGTGCCAGCGATATCGGGACTCAAGAGACCCAGTACTTC. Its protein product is CASDIGTQETQYF.

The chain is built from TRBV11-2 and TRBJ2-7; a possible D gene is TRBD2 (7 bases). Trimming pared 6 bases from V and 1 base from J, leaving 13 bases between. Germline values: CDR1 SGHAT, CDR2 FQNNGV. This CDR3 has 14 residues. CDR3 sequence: CASSPGGASYEQYF. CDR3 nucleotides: TGTGCCAGCAGTCCGGGGGGCGCATCCTACGAGCAGTACTTC.

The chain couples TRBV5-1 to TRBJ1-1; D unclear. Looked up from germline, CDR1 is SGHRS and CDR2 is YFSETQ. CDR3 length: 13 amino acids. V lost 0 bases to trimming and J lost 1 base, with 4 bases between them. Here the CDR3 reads CASSLGKNTEAFF. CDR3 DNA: TGCGCCAGCAGCTTGGGTAAGAACACTGAAGCTTTCTTT.

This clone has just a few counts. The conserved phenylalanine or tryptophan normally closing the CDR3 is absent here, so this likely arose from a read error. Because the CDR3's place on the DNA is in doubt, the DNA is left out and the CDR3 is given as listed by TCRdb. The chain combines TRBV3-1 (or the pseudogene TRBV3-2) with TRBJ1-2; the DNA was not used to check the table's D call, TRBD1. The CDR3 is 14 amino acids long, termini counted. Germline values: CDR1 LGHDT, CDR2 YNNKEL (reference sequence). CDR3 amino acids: CASSAIPNPQGLSI.

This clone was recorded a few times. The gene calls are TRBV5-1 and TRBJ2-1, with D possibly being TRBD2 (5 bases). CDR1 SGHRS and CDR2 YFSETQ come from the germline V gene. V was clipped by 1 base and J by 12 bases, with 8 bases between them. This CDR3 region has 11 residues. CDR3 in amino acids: CASSLRGRQFF. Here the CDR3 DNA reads TGCGCCAGCAGCTTGAGAGGGCGGCAGTTCTTC.

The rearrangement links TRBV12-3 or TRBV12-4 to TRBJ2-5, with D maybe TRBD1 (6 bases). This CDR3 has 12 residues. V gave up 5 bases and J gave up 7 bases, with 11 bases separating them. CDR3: CASSLDRLTQYF. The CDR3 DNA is TGTGCCAGCAGTCTTGACAGGCTGACCCAGTACTTC.

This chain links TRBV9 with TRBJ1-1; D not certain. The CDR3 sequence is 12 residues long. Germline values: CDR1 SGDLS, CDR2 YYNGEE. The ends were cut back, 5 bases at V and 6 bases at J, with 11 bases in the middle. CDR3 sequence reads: CASSSSGAEAFF. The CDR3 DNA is TGTGCCAGCAGTTCCTCCGGGGCTGAAGCTTTCTTT.

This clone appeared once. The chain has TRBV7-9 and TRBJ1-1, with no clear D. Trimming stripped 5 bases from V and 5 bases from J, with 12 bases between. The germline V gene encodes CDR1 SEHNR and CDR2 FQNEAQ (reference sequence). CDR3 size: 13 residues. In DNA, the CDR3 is TGTGCCAGCAGCCCGGACGGAGGTACTGAAGCTTTCTTT. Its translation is CASSPDGGTEAFF.

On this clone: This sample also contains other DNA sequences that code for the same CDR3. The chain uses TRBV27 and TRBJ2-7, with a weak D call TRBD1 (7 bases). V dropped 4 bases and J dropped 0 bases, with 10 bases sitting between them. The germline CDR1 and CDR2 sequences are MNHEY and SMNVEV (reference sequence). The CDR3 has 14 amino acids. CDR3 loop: CASSSGGLSYEQYF. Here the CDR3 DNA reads TGTGCCAGCAGTTCAGGGGGGCTCTCCTACGAGCAGTACTTC.

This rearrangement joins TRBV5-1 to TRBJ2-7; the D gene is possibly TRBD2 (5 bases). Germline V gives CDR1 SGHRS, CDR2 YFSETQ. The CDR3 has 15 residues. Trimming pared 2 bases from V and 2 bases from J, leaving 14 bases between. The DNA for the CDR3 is TGCGCCAGCAGCTTTCCGGGATCGTCGACCTACGAGCAGTACTTC. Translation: CASSFPGSSTYEQYF. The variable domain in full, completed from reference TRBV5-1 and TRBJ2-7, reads KAGVTQTPRYLIKTRGQQVTLSCSPISGHRSVSWYQQTPGQGLQFLFEYFSETQRNKGNFPGRFSGRQFSNSRSEMNVSTLELGDSALYLCASSFPGSSTYEQYFGPGTRLTVT.

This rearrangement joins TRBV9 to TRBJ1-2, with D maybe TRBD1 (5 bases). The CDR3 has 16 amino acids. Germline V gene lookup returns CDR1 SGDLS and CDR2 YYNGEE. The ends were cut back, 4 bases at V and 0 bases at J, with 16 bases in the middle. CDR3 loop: CASSPTRQPTNYGYTF. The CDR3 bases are TGTGCCAGCAGCCCCACCCGACAGCCCACTAACTATGGCTACACCTTC. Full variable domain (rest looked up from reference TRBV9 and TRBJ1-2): DSGVTQTPKHLITATGQRVTLRCSPRSGDLSVYWYQQSLDQGLQFLIQYYNGEERAKGNILERFSAQQFPDLHSELNLSSLELGDSALYFCASSPTRQPTNYGYTFGSGTRLTVV.

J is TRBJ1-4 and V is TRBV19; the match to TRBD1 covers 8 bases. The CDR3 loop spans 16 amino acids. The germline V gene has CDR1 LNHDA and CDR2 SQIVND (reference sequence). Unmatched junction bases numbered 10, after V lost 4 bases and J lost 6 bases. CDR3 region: CASSRTQGASDEKLFF. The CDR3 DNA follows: TGTGCCAGTAGTAGAACCCAGGGGGCGTCGGATGAAAAACTGTTTTTT. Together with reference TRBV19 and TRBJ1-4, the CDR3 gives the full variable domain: DGGITQSPKYLFRKEGQNVTLSCEQNLNHDAMYWYRQDPGQGLRLIYYSQIVNDFQKGDIAEGYSVSREKKESFPLTVTSAQKNPTAFYLCASSRTQGASDEKLFFGSGTQLSVL.

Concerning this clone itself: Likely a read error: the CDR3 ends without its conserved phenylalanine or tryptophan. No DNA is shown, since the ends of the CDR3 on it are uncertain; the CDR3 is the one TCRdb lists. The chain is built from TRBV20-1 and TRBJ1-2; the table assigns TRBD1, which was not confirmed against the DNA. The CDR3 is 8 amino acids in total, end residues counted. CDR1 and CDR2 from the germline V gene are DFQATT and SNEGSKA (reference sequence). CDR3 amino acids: CSAGPRLG.

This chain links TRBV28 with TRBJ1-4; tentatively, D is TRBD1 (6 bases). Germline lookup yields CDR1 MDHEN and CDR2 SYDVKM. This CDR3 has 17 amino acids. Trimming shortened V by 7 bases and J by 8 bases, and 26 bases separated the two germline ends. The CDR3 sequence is CASTTPRTVPPREKLFF. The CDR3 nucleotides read TGTGCCAGCACAACTCCTCGGACAGTCCCCCCTAGGGAAAAACTGTTTTTT. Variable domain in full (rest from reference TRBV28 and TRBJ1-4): DVKVTQSSRYLVKRTGEKVFLECVQDMDHENMFWYRQDPGLGLRLIYFSYDVKMKEKGDIPEGYSVSREKKERFSLILESASTNQTSMYLCASTTPRTVPPREKLFFGSGTQLSVL.

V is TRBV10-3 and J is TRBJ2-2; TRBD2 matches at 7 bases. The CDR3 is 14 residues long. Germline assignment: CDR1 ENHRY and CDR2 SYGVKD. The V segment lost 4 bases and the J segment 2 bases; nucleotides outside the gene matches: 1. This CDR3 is CAISGDYNTGELFF. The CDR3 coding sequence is TGTGCCATCAGTGGGGACTATAACACCGGGGAGCTGTTTTTT.